This T cell receptor beta chain was identified during a study of T cell responses to AZD1222 COVID-19 vaccine. Assay: immunoSEQ multiplex PCR; the TCRdb copy retains only in-frame clones and omits some. Seen here are about 110,000 clones, 80% to 95% observed once, and the top ten hold 8%. The source of this sequence is an adult who received the AZD1222 COVID-19 vaccine. The sample consisted of peripheral blood, taken 28 days after the second AZD1222 dose.

The CDR3 sequence: CASSDGDSYEQYF. The CDR3 DNA sequence: TGCGCCAGCAGCGACGGGGATTCCTACGAGCAGTACTTC. The chain carries TRBV23-1 and TRBJ2-7; D is possibly TRBD2 (5 bases). TRBV23-1 is an ORF, with its function uncertain. The CDR3 loop spans 13 amino acids. V lost 6 bases and J lost 1, with 10 bases in between.